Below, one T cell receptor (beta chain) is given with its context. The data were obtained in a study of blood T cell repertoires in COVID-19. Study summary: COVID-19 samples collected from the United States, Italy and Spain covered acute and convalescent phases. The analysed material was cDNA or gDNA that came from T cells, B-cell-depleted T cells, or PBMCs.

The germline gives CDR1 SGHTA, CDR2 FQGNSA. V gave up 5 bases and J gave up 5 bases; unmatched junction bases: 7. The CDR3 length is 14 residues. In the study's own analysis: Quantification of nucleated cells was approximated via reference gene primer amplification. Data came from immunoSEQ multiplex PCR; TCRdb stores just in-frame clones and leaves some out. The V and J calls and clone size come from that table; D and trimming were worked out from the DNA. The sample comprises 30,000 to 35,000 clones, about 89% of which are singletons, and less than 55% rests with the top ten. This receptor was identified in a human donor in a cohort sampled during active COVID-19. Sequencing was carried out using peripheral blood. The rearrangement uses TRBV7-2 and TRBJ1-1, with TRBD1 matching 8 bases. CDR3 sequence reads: CASSQTGVGTEAFF. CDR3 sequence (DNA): TGTGCCAGCAGCCAGACAGGGGTGGGGACTGAAGCTTTCTTT. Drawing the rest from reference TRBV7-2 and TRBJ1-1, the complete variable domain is GAGVSQSPSNKVTEKGKDVELRCDPISGHTALYWYRQSLGQGLEFLIYFQGNSAPDKSGLPSDRFSAERTGGSVSTLTIQRTQQEDSAVYLCASSQTGVGTEAFFGQGTRLTVV.